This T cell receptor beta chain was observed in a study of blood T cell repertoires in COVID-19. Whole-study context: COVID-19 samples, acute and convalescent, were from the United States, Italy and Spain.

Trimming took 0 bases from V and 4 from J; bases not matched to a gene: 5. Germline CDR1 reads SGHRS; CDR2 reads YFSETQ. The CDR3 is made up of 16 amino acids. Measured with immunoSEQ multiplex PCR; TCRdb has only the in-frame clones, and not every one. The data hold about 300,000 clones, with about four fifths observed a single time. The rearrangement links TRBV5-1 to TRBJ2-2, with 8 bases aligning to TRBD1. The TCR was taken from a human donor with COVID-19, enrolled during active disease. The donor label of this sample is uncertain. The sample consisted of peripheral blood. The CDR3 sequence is CASSLGQGAGTGELFF. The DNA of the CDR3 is TGCGCCAGCAGCTTGGGTCAGGGGGCTGGCACCGGGGAGCTGTTTTTT.